This TCR beta chain appears in the sequencing data of a study of CD8 T cells in ankylosing spondylitis. Concerning this clonotype itself: Its antigen is as yet unknown.

Germline V CDR1 and CDR2: DFQATT, SNEGSKA (reference sequence). This CDR3 is built from 14 residues. The V end lost 2 bases, the J end lost 6 bases, and 15 bases lay between the germline ends. Overall study results and limits: Clones linked to disease, bearing a CD8+ phenotype, were relatively rare in peripheral blood. Reactive arthritis synovial fluid and blood previously showed some of these motif variants. Reportedly, significant enrichment of disease-linked clones occurred in matched ankylosing spondylitis synovial fluid.

Researchers built TCR beta libraries using quantitative 5'-RACE with molecular barcodes. TCRdb fed the 5' RACE reads into MiXCR, producing one record per CDR3 protein. The sample holds some 270,000 distinct CDR3 sequences, about 30% seen once. Specimen: blood, either unsorted or a sorted T cell fraction (not recorded which). This receptor was identified in a male donor with ankylosing spondylitis or in good health (not recorded which). This chain joins TRBV20-1 and TRBJ2-3; possible D gene TRBD2, 6 bases. This CDR3 reads CSARFNSGGDTQYF. The CDR3 bases are TGCAGTGCTAGATTCAATAGCGGTGGGGATACGCAGTATTTT.